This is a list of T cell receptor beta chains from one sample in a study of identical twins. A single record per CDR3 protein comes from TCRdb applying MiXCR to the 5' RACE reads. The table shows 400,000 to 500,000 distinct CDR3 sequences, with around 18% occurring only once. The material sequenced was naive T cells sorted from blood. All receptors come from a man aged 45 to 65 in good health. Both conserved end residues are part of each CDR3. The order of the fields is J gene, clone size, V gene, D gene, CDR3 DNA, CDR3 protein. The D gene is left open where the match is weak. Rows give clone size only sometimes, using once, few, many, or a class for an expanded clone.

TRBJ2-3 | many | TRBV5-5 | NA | TGTGCCAGCAGTAAAGCAGTAGTGGGCACAGATACGCAGTATTTT | CASSKAVVGTDTQYF
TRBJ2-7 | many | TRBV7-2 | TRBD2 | TGTGCCAGCCGCATCCTAGCGGGGGTCTCCTACGAGCAGTACTTC | CASRILAGVSYEQYF
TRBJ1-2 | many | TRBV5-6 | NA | TGTGCCAGCAGCCCTCCGGGAGGGGGGTATGGCTACACCTTC | CASSPPGGGYGYTF
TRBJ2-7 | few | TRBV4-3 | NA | TGCGCCAGCAGCCACAGGGACGGCTCAGGGGAGCAGTACTTC | CASSHRDGSGEQYF
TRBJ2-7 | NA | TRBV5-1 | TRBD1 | TGCGCCAGCAGACATTCCAGGGGGTCCTACGAGCAGTACTTC | CASRHSRGSYEQYF
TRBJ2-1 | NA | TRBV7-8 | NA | TGTGCCAGCAGCTTAGGGGGGCAACACTACAATGAGCAGTTCTTC | CASSLGGQHYNEQFF
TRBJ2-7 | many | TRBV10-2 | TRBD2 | TGCGCCAGCAGTACCACGACTAGCGACTCCTACGAGCAGTACTTC | CASSTTTSDSYEQYF
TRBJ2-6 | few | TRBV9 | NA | TGTGCCAGCAGCGTAGGCCACTCTGGGGCCAACGTCCTGACTTTC | CASSVGHSGANVLTF
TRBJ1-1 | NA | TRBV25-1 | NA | TGTGCCAGCAGCCTCGCGGCCGGGCTCCCTTTCTTT | CASSLAAGLPFF
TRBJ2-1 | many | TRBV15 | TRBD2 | TGTGCCACCAGCAGGTTTCCTCTAGCGGGAGGGAATGAGCAGTTCTTC | CATSRFPLAGGNEQFF
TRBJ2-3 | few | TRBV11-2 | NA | TGTGCCAGCAGCTCCCCCTCCGTGGTCCCGCGGAGCACAGATACGCAGTATTTT | CASSSPSVVPRSTDTQYF
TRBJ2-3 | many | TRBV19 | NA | TGTGCCAGTAGTATCAGCGCAGTCAGCACAGATACGCAGTATTTT | CASSISAVSTDTQYF
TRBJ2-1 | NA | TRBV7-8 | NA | TGTGCCAGCAGCTTAGGGGTAGTGAGCATGAATGAGCAGTTCTTC | CASSLGVVSMNEQFF
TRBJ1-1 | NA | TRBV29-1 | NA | TGCAGCGGTATACAGCAAAACACTGAAGCTTTCTTT | CSGIQQNTEAFF
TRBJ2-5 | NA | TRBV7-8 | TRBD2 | TGTGCCAGCAGCCTAGCGGTCCAAGAGACCCAGTACTTC | CASSLAVQETQYF
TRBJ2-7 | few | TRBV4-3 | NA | TGCGCCAGCAGCCAAGAGACGTCCGGGATGCAGTACTTC | CASSQETSGMQYF
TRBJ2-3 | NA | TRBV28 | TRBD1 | TGTGCCAGCAGTTTTTTTGGGACAGGGAAACTCACAGATACGCAGTATTTT | CASSFFGTGKLTDTQYF
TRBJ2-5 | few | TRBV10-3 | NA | TGTGCCATCAGGGGTCCCACTCAAGAGACCCAGTACTTC | CAIRGPTQETQYF
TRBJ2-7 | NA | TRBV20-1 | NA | TGCAGTGCTAGACTGTGGGGATCGGGCGAGCAGTACTTC | CSARLWGSGEQYF
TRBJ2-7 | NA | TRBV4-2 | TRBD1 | TGTGCCAGCAGCCAACCTTCCGGGACAGGGGCATACGAGCAGTACTTC | CASSQPSGTGAYEQYF
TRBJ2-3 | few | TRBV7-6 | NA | TGTGCCAGCAGCTGGAGTGCCAGGCCAGATACGCAGTATTTT | CASSWSARPDTQYF
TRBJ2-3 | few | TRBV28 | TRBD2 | TGTGCCAGCAGTTTAATGGGAATAGCGGGAGGAGATACGCAGTATTTT | CASSLMGIAGGDTQYF
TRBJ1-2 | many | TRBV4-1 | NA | TGCGCCAGCAGCCATCCCCAGGGCCAGAGCCCCTATGGCTACACCTTC | CASSHPQGQSPYGYTF
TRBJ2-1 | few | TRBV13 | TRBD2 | TGTGCCAGCAGCTCGCCAGATCCTAGGAGCGGGGATCTCTACAATGAGCAGTTCTTC | CASSSPDPRSGDLYNEQFF
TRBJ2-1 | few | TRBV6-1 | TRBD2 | TGTGCCAGCCGAAGCGGGGCCGCCTACAATGAGCAGTTCTTC | CASRSGAAYNEQFF
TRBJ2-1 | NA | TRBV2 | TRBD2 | TGTGCCAGCGCGGTTCGGCTAGCGGGCAATGAGCAGTTCTTC | CASAVRLAGNEQFF
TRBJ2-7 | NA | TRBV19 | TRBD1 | TGTGCCAGTAGTTACAGGGGCCGGGGCGGCTACGAGCAGTACTTC | CASSYRGRGGYEQYF
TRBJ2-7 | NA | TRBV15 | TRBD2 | TGTGCCACCAGCAGAGATCCCAGCGGGAAGGGCGAGCAGTACTTC | CATSRDPSGKGEQYF
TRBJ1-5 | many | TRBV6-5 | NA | TGTGCCAGCAGTTACTCGATTATCGGGAATCAGCCCCAGCATTTT | CASSYSIIGNQPQHF
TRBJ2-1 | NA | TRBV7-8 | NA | TGTGCCAGCAGCTTTAAGGTGGGCCTCCGTAATGAGCAGTTCTTC | CASSFKVGLRNEQFF
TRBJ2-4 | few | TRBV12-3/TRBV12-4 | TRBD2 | TGTGCCAGCAGCCATCCTAGCGGGGGGGCCAAAAACATTCAGTACTTC | CASSHPSGGAKNIQYF
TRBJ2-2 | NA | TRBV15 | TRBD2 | TGTGCCACCAGCTTGGGACTAGCGAGCACCGGGGAGCTGTTTTTT | CATSLGLASTGELFF
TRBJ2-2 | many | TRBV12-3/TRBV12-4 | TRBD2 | TGTGCCAGCAAACGGGGTAGCGGGGGACAAACCGGGGAGCTGTTTTTT | CASKRGSGGQTGELFF
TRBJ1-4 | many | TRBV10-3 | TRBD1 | TGTGCCATCAGTGAGTTTCGCCGAACAGGGGTTTGGGAAAAACTGTTTTTT | CAISEFRRTGVWEKLFF
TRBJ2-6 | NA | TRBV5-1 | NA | TGCGCCAGCAGCTTGGATGGTGGCTCTGGGGCCAACGTCCTGACTTTC | CASSLDGGSGANVLTF
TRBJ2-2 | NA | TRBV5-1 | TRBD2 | TGCGCCAGCAGCTTGTTCGGCGGGGGGGCGTCCCCCACCGGGGAGCTGTTTTTT | CASSLFGGGASPTGELFF
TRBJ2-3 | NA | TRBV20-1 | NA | TGCAGTGCTCCCAGCCCTAGCACAGATACGCAGTATTTT | CSAPSPSTDTQYF
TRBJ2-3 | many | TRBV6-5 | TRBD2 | TGTGCCAGCAGTTACGCGATTCTTGGGGCGGGGGTGGATACGCAGTATTTT | CASSYAILGAGVDTQYF
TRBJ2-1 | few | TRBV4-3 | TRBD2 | TGCGCCAGCAGCCAAGATCCGACTAGCGGGGGCCAGAGCTCCTACAATGAGCAGTTCTTC | CASSQDPTSGGQSSYNEQFF
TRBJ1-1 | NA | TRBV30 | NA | TGTGCCTGGAGTGTGAAGCAGGGGACTGAAGCTTTCTTT | CAWSVKQGTEAFF
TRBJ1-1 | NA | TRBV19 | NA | TGTGCCAGTAGCTGGGCAGCTATGAACACTGAAGCTTTCTTT | CASSWAAMNTEAFF
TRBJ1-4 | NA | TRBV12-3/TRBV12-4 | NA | TGTGCCAGCAGTCCAACGCAGGTGTCGTTCTTTAATGAAAAACTGTTTTTT | CASSPTQVSFFNEKLFF
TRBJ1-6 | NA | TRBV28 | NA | TGTGCCAGCAGTTCTTACCGACGGGGGCGGGTTTCACCCCTCCACTTT | CASSSYRRGRVSPLHF
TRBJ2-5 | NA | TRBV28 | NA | TGTGCCAGCAGGCACCCCCAAGAGACCCAGTACTTC | CASRHPQETQYF
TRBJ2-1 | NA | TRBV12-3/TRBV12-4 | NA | TGTGCCAGCAGTTTCGTGGGAAACTACAATGAGCAGTTCTTC | CASSFVGNYNEQFF
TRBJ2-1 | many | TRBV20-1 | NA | TGCAGTGAAACAGGGTTGTGGGACAATGAGCAGTTCTTC | CSETGLWDNEQFF
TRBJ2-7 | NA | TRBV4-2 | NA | TGTGCCAGCAGTGACGGTACCTACGAGCAGTACTTC | CASSDGTYEQYF
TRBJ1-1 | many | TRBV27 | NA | TGTGCCAGCAGTTTATCAGGAACGGGGTTGAACACTGAAGCTTTCTTT | CASSLSGTGLNTEAFF
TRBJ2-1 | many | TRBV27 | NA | TGTGCCAGCAGTTTAAAGGTTCGACTCTACAATGAGCAGTTCTTC | CASSLKVRLYNEQFF
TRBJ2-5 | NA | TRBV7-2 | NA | TGTGCCAGCACCTCTTTACAGGGCCCTCAAGAGACCCAGTACTTC | CASTSLQGPQETQYF
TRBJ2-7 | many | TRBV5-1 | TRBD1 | TGCGCCAGCAGCAGTAACAGGGGGCATGCCTACGAGCAGTACTTC | CASSSNRGHAYEQYF
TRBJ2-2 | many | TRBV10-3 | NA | TGTGCCATCAGTGACAGTACCCCCGGGGAGCTGTTTTTT | CAISDSTPGELFF
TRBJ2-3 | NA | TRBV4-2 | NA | TGTGCCAGCAGCCAAGAGTCGAAAGATACGCAGTATTTT | CASSQESKDTQYF
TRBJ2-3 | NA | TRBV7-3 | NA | TGTGCCAGCAGCTTGGAGGACAGATATACGCAGTATTTT | CASSLEDRYTQYF
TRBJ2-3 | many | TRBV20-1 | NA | TGCAGTCCAAAGTGGGGGGGCACAGATACGCAGTATTTT | CSPKWGGTDTQYF
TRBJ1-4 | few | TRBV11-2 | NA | TGTGCCAGCAGCACGGGGGACATCCGGCGGGGTGAAAAACTGTTTTTT | CASSTGDIRRGEKLFF
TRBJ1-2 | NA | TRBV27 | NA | TGTGCCAGCAGTCCCCGAACACCAGCTAACTATGGCTACACCTTC | CASSPRTPANYGYTF
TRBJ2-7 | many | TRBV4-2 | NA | TGTGCCAGCAGATCAGGGGGGAGCTCCTACGAGCAGTACTTC | CASRSGGSSYEQYF
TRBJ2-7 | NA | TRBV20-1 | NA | TGCAGTGCTAGAGCTCGAAACAAACCACCCTACGAGCAGTACTTC | CSARARNKPPYEQYF